The 11 T cell receptor beta chains presented below share a single source sample, sequenced in a study of blood T cell repertoires in COVID-19. Measured with immunoSEQ multiplex PCR; TCRdb has only the in-frame clones, and not every one. The table records over 55,000 clones, 82% of them present only once. Source material: peripheral blood. All receptors derive from a human donor in a cohort sampled during active COVID-19.

The gene calls are TRBV19 and TRBJ2-3, with TRBD1 matching over 11 bases. The CDR3 has 15 amino acids. V shed 5 bases and J 7 bases; nucleotides not matched to a gene: 8. Germline V gene sequence: CDR1 LNHDA, CDR2 SQIVND (reference sequence). CDR3 in DNA: TGTGCCAGTAGTCTAAACGGACAGGGGGCAAATACGCAGTATTTT. This encodes CASSLNGQGANTQYF. Filled out from reference TRBV19 and TRBJ2-3, the complete variable domain reads DGGITQSPKYLFRKEGQNVTLSCEQNLNHDAMYWYRQDPGQGLRLIYYSQIVNDFQKGDIAEGYSVSREKKESFPLTVTSAQKNPTAFYLCASSLNGQGANTQYFGPGTRLTVL.

V gene TRBV7-6 combines with J gene TRBJ1-1; 8 bases match TRBD1. V was pared by 6 bases and J by 4 bases, with 10 bases of the junction left unmatched. The germline V gene has CDR1 SGHVS and CDR2 FNYEAQ. The CDR3 is 15 residues long. This chain's CDR3 is CASRKAGGASTEAFF. CDR3 nucleotide sequence: TGTGCCAGCAGAAAGGCAGGGGGCGCATCCACTGAAGCTTTCTTT.

This clone was observed once. The genes are TRBV1 and TRBJ1-2. TRBV1 is described as a pseudogene. This CDR3 is 14 amino acids long. DNA for the CDR3: TGCACCAGCAGCCAAGGCGGTTCTAACTATGGCTACACCTTC. Its protein is CTSSQGGSNYGYTF.

The chain's CDR3 is CASSRGSQETQYF. The CDR3, as DNA: TGTGCCAGCAGCCGGGGGAGCCAAGAGACCCAGTACTTC. The genes are TRBV7-3 and TRBJ2-5; a weak D match, TRBD2 (6 bases). The CDR3 has 13 residues. V was trimmed by 5 bases and J by 1 base, leaving 8 bases between them. The germline V gene has CDR1 SGHTA and CDR2 FQGTGA. Full variable domain (missing parts from reference TRBV7-3 and TRBJ2-5): GAGVSQTPSNKVTEKGKYVELRCDPISGHTALYWYRQSLGQGPEFLIYFQGTGAADDSGLPNDRFFAVRPEGSVSTLKIQRTERGDSAVYLCASSRGSQETQYFGPGTRLLVL.

The count of this clone is one. The chain recombines TRBV3-1 (or the pseudogene TRBV3-2) with TRBJ2-5; D not resolved. CDR3 length: 13 residues. Germline lookup yields CDR1 LGHDT and CDR2 YNNKEL (reference sequence). V lost 1 base to trimming and J lost 5 bases, with 8 bases between them. CDR3 region: CASSQGQAETQYF. CDR3 nucleotides: TGTGCCAGCAGCCAAGGCCAGGCGGAGACCCAGTACTTC.

CDR3 bases: TGTGCCAGTAGTTTCCGGGACAGGGGCGATGGAAACACCATATATTTT. It yields the protein CASSFRDRGDGNTIYF. The chain couples TRBV19 to TRBJ1-3, with 10 nucleotides matching TRBD1. This CDR3 is built from 16 residues. With 5 bases clipped from V and 3 bases from J, the junction kept 7 bases outside the gene matches. Germline values: CDR1 LNHDA, CDR2 SQIVND (reference sequence). Full variable domain (missing parts from reference TRBV19 and TRBJ1-3): DGGITQSPKYLFRKEGQNVTLSCEQNLNHDAMYWYRQDPGQGLRLIYYSQIVNDFQKGDIAEGYSVSREKKESFPLTVTSAQKNPTAFYLCASSFRDRGDGNTIYFGEGSWLTVV.

This clone came up a few times. The genes are TRBV7-3 and TRBJ2-1; 9 bases align to TRBD1. The V gene's germline CDR1 is SGHTA and CDR2 FQGTGA. V lost 5 bases and J lost 7; bases outside the gene matches: 12. The CDR3 length is 16 residues. The DNA of the CDR3 is TGTGCCAGCAGCGACCCCGGGACAGGGAAAAAGAATGAGCAGTTCTTC. This sequence encodes CASSDPGTGKKNEQFF.

This sequence joins TRBV7-8 and TRBJ2-7; possible D gene TRBD1, 6 bases. CDR1 is SGHVS, CDR2 FQNEAQ, per germline. The CDR3 has 16 residues. The ends were cut back, 0 bases at V and 4 bases at J, with 16 bases in the middle. This CDR3 reads CASSLAGAGRAYEQYF. The DNA for the CDR3 is TGTGCCAGCAGCTTAGCGGGGGCCGGACGAGCGTACGAGCAGTACTTC. Full variable domain (outside the CDR3, taken from reference TRBV7-8 and TRBJ2-7): GAGVSQSPRYKVAKRGQDVALRCDPISGHVSLFWYQQALGQGPEFLTYFQNEAQLDKSGLPSDRFFAERPEGSVSTLKIQRTQQEDSAVYLCASSLAGAGRAYEQYFGPGTRLTVT.

The chain is built from TRBV5-5 and TRBJ1-2, with D tentatively TRBD1 (5 bases). This CDR3 region has 12 residues. Germline V lookup: CDR1 SGHKS, CDR2 YYEKEE (reference sequence). Trimming took off 0 bases at V and 6 bases at J, with 6 bases between the two ends. CDR3 amino acids: CASSLGGDGYTF. The CDR3 nucleotides are TGTGCCAGCAGCTTGGGGGGCGATGGCTACACCTTC.

The chain links TRBV7-9 to TRBJ1-5; D is unclear. The CDR3 covers 16 residues. From germline, CDR1 is SEHNR and CDR2 FQNEAQ (reference sequence). V lost 1 base and J lost 2, with 12 bases in between. CDR3 in DNA: TGTGCCAGCAGCTTAGGGTGGGAGAAAGGCAATCAGCCCCAGCATTTT. Its protein is CASSLGWEKGNQPQHF.

The CDR3 coding sequence is TGTGCCAGCAGCTTAAGGCAGGGTCAGATGGTGTCGCCCCTCCACTTT. This sequence encodes CASSLRQGQMVSPLHF. The chain links TRBV7-2 to TRBJ1-6, with TRBD1 as a possible D gene (5 bases). Trimming cost V 2 bases and J 13 bases, with 21 bases left between them. Germline V gene sequence: CDR1 SGHTA, CDR2 FQGNSA. The CDR3 runs 16 residues.